This T cell receptor beta chain was captured in a study of regulatory T cells in long-lasting Graves disease. There are 16 residues in the CDR3. From germline, CDR1 is SGDLS and CDR2 YYNGEE. With 4 bases clipped from V and 5 bases from J, the junction kept 9 bases outside the gene matches. A few counts support this clonotype. Its cognate antigen is unknown. The time point is: newly diagnosed GD, antithyroid drugs for less than 3 months. PBMC-extracted RNA yielded the TCR library. All patients originated from an endocrinology department located in Xi'an, China. Study-level findings and limits: Among persistent patients, a larger number of public clonotypes were shared (about 3,000) than among newly diagnosed patients (about 970).

Library construction for TCR beta used iRepertoire HTBI primers and Arm-PCR of CDR3 regions. One entry per CDR3 protein, called by TCRdb with MiXCR from the multiplex PCR reads. This table has about 400,000 distinct CDR3 sequences, around 15% appearing once. This clonotype was obtained from a female donor with Graves disease. V and J are TRBV9 and TRBJ2-1; 10 positions match TRBD2. The sequencing here drew on peripheral blood mononuclear cells (PBMCs), taken at new diagnosis, from a patient treated with antithyroid drugs. The CDR3 nucleotides read TGTGCCAGCAGCCTAGGGGGGCTAGCGGGAGACAATGAGCAGTTCTTC. Its translation is CASSLGGLAGDNEQFF.